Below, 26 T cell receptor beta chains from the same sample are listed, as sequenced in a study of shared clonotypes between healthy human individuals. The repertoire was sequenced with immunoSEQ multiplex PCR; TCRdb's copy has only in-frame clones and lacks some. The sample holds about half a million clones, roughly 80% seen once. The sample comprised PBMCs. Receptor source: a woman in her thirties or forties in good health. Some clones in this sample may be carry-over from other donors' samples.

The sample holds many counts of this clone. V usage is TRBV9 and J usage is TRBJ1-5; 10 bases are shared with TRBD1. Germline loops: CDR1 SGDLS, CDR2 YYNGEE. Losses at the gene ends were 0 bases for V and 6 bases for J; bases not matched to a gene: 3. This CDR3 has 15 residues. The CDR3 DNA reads TGTGCCAGCAGCGTAGGGACAGGGGGATCTCAGCCCCAGCATTTT. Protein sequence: CASSVGTGGSQPQHF.

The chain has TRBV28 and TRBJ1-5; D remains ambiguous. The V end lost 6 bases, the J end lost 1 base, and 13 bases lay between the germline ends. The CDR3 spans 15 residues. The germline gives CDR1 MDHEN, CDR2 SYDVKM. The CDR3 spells CASRSPAGSNQPQHF. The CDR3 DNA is TGTGCCAGCAGGTCCCCGGCGGGAAGCAATCAGCCCCAGCATTTT.

The CDR3: CASSLSGVVGTDTQYF. The CDR3 DNA is TGCGCCAGCAGCTTGAGCGGGGTGGTAGGCACAGATACGCAGTATTTT. The chain links TRBV5-1 to TRBJ2-3; 7 nucleotides agree with TRBD2. Per the germline V gene, CDR1 is SGHRS and CDR2 is YFSETQ. V lost 1 base and J lost 1; bases outside the gene matches: 6. The CDR3 covers 16 residues.

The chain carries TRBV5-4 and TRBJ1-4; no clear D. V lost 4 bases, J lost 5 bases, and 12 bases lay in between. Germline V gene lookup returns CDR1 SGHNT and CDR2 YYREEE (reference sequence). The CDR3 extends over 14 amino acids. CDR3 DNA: TGTGCCAGCAGCGGAGACCGGTTCAATGAAAAACTGTTTTTT. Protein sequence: CASSGDRFNEKLFF.

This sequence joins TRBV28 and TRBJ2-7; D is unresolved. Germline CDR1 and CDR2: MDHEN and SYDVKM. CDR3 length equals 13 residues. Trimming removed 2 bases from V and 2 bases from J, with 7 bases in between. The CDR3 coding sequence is TGTGCCAGCAGTTTAGAACAGCCCTACGAGCAGTACTTC. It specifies CASSLEQPYEQYF.

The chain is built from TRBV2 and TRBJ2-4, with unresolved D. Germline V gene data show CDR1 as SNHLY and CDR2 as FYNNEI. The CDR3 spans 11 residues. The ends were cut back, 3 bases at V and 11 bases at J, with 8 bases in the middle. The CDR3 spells CASSEGLVQYF. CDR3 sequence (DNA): TGTGCCAGCAGTGAGGGATTGGTTCAGTACTTC.

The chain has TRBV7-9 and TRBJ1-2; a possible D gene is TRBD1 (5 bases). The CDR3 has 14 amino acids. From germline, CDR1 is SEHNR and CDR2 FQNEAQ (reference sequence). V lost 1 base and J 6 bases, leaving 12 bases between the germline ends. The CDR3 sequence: CASSLVGQRDGYTF. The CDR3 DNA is TGTGCCAGCAGCTTAGTCGGACAACGGGATGGCTACACCTTC.

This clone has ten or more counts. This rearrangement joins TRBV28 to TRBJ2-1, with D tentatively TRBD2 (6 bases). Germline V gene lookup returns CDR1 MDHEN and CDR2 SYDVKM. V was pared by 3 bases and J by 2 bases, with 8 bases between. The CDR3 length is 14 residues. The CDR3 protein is CASSLRGPYNEQFF. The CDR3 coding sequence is TGTGCCAGCAGTTTGCGGGGCCCCTACAATGAGCAGTTCTTC.

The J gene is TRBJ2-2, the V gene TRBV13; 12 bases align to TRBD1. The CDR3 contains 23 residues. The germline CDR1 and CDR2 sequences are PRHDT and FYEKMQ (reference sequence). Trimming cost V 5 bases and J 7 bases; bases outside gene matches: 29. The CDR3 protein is CASSPNPYRDRGLDGRVDGELFF. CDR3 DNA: TGTGCCAGCAGCCCTAACCCCTACCGGGACAGGGGGCTTGACGGGAGGGTTGACGGGGAGCTGTTTTTT. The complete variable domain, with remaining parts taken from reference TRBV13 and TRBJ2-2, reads AAGVIQSPRHLIKEKRETATLKCYPIPRHDTVYWYQQGPGQDPQFLISFYEKMQSDKGSIPDRFSAQQFSDYHSELNMSSLELGDSALYFCASSPNPYRDRGLDGRVDGELFFGEGSRLTVL.

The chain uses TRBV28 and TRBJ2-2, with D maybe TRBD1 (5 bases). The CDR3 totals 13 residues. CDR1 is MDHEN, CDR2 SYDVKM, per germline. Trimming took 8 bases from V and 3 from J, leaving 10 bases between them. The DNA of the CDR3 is TGTGCCAGCGGAAGGGGTGACACCGGGGAGCTGTTTTTT. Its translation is CASGRGDTGELFF.

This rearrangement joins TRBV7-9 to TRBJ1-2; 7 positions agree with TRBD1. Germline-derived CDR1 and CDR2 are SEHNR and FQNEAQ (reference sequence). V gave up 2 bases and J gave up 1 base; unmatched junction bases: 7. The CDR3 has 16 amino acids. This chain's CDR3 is CASSLSSGQLNYGYTF. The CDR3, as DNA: TGTGCCAGCAGCTTATCCTCGGGACAGCTTAACTATGGCTACACCTTC.

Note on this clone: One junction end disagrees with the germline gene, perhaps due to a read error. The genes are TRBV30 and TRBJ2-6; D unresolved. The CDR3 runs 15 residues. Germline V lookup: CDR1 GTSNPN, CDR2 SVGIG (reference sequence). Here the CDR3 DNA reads TGTGCCGGGGTCCTGAGCTTCTCTAGGGCCAACGTCCTGACTTTC. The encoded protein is CAGVLSFSRANVLTF.

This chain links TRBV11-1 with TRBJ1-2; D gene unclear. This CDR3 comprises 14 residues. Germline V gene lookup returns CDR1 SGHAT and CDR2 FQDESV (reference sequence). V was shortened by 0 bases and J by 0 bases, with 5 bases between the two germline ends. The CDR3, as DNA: TGTGCCAGCAGCTTAGCAGCCTCTAACTATGGCTACACCTTC. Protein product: CASSLAASNYGYTF.

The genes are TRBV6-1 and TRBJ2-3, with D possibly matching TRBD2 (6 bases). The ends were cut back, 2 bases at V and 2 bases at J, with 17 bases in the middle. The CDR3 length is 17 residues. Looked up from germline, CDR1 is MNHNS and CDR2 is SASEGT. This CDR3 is CASSEYGAGGDTDTQYF. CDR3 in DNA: TGTGCCAGCAGTGAATACGGAGCGGGCGGGGACACAGATACGCAGTATTTT.

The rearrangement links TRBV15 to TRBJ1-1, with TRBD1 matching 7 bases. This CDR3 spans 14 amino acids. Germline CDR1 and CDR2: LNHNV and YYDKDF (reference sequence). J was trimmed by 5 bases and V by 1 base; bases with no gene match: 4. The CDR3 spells CATSRVQGTTEAFF. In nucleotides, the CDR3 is TGTGCCACCAGCAGAGTACAGGGGACGACTGAAGCTTTCTTT.

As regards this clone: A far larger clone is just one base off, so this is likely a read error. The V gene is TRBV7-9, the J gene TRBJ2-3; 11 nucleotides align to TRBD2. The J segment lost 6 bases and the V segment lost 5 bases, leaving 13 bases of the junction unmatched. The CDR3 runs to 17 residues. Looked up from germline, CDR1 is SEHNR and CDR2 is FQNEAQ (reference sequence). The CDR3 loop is CASSPKGLAVASDTQYF. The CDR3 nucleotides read TGTGCCAGCAGCCCAAAGGGACTAGCGGTAGCTTCGGATACGCAGTATTTT.

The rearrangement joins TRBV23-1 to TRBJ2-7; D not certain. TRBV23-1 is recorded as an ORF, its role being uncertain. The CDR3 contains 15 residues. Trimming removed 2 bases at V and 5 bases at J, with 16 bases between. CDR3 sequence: CASSQALGRPHEQYF. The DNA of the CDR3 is TGCGCCAGCAGTCAAGCCCTCGGTAGGCCGCACGAGCAGTACTTC.

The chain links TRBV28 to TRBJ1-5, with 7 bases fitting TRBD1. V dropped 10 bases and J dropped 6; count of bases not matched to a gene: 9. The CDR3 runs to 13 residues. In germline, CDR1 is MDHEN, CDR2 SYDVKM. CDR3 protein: CAIDDTGVQPQHF. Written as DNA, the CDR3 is TGTGCCATCGACGATACAGGGGTTCAGCCCCAGCATTTT.

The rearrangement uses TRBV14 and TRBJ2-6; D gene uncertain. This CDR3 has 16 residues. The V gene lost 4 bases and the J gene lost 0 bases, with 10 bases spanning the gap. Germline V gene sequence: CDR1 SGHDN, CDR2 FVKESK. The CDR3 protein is CASSPYRYSGANVLTF. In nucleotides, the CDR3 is TGTGCCAGCAGCCCCTACCGCTACTCTGGGGCCAACGTCCTGACTTTC.

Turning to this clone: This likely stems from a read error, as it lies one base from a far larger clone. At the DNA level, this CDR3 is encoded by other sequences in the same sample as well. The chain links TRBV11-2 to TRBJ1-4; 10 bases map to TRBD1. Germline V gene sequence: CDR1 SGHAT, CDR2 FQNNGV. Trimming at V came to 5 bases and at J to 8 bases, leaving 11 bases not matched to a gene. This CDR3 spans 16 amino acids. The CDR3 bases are TGTGCCAGCAGCCAAGATCTTGGGACAGGGGCCGAAAAACTGTTTTTT. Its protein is CASSQDLGTGAEKLFF.

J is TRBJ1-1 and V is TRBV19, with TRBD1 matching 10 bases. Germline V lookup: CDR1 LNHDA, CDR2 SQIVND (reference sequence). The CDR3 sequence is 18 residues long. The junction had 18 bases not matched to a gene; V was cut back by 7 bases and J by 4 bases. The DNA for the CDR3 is TGTGCCAGTATCTCGACTCGGACAGGGGGATTGAAGGCCACTGAAGCTTTCTTT. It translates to CASISTRTGGLKATEAFF.

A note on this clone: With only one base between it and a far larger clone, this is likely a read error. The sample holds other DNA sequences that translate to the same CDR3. As DNA, the CDR3 is TGCAGCGTTGAATTCGGGAGATCCGGCACCGGGGAGCTGTTTTTT. Translating gives CSVEFGRSGTGELFF. The chain is built from TRBV29-1 and TRBJ2-2; possibly TRBD2 for D (6 bases). From germline, CDR1 is SQVTM and CDR2 ANQGSEA. This CDR3 is 15 amino acids long. V was pared by 2 bases and J by 4 bases, with 14 bases between.

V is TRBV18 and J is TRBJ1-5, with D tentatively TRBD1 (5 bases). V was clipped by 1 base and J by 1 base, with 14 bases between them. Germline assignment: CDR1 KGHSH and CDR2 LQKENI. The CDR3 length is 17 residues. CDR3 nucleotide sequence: TGTGCCAGCTCACCACGGGGGGAGGGCTTGAGCAATCAGCCCCAGCATTTT. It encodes CASSPRGEGLSNQPQHF.

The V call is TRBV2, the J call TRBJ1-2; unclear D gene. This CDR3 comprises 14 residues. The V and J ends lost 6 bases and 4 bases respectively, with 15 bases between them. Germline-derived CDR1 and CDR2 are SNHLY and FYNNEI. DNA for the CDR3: TGTGCCAGCAGCCGACTCCCCCCTACCTATGGCTACACCTTC. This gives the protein CASSRLPPTYGYTF.

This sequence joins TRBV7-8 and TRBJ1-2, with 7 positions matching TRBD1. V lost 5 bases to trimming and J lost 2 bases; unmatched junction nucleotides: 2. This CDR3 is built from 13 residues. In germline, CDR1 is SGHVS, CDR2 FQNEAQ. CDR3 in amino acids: CASSADRNYGYTF. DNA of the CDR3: TGTGCCAGCAGCGCGGACAGGAACTATGGCTACACCTTC.

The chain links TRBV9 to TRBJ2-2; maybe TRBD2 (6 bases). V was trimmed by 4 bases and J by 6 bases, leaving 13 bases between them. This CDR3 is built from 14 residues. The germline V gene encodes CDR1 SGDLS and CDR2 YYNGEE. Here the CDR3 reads CASSPRRDSGELFF. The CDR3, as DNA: TGTGCCAGCAGCCCCAGGCGGGACTCCGGGGAGCTGTTTTTT.